This record concerns one TCR beta chain sequence. Its antigen is still unknown. The data stem from a study of cytomegalovirus exposure and HLA in healthy donors. Study conclusions and caveats: Some TCR beta chains (approximately 180 of them) were listed as cytomegalovirus-associated. Excluded: some indistinguishable V segments such as TRBV6-2 and TRBV6-3.

Amplification used 60 Vbeta primers and 13 Jbeta primers. Only in-frame clones appear in the TCRdb table, and some are missing; sequencing was by immunoSEQ multiplex PCR. The top ten hold about 4.5% of the sample, which has about 120,000 clones, 79% seen once. V dropped 5 bases and J dropped 5; count of bases not matched to a gene: 11. The CDR3 has 17 amino acids. In germline, CDR1 is SGHRS, CDR2 YFSETQ. The rearrangement links TRBV5-1 to TRBJ2-5; TRBD2 matches at 14 bases. This TCR came from a man aged 30 to 45 in good health and CMV-seropositive. Sequenced material: PBMCs. The CDR3 reads CASSHTGLAGGGETQYF. CDR3 nucleotide sequence: TGCGCCAGCAGTCACACTGGACTAGCGGGGGGCGGTGAGACCCAGTACTTC.